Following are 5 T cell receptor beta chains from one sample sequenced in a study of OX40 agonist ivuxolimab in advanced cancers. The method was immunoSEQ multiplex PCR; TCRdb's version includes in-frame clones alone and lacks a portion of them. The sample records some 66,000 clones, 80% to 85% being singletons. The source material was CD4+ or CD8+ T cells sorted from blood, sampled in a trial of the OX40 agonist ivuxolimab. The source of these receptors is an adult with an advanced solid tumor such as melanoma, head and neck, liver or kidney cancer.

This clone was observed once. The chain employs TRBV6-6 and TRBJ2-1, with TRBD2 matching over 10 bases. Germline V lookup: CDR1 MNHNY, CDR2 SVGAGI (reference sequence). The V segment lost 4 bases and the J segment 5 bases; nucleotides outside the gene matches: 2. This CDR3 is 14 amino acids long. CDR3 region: CASSSGTSDNEQFF. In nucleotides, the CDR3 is TGTGCCAGCAGTTCCGGGACTAGCGACAATGAGCAGTTCTTC.

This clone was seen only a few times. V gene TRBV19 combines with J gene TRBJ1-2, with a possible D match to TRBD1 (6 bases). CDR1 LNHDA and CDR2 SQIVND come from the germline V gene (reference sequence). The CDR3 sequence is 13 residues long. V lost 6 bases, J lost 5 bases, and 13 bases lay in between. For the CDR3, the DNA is TGTGCCAGTAGCCCTGGACAGAATTATGGCTACACCTTC. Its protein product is CASSPGQNYGYTF.

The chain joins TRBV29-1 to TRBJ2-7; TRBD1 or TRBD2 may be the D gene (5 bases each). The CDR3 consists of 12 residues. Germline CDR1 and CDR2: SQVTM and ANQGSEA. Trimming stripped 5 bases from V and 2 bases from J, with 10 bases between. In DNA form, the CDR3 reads TGCAGCGTTCGGGACGGGACCTACGAGCAGTACTTC. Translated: CSVRDGTYEQYF.

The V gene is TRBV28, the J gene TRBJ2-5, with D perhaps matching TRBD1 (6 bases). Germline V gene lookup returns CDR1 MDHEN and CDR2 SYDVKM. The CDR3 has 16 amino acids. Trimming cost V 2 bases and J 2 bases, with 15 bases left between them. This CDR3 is CASSLMDSREQETQYF. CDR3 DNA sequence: TGTGCCAGCAGTTTAATGGACAGCAGGGAGCAAGAGACCCAGTACTTC.

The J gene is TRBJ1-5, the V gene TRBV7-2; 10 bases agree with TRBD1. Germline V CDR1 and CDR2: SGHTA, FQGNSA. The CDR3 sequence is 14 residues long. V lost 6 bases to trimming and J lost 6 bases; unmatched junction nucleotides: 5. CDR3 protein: CASSPTGGLQPQHF. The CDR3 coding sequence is TGTGCCAGCAGTCCGACAGGGGGCCTTCAGCCCCAGCATTTT.